This TCR beta chain was found in a study of blood T cell repertoires in COVID-19. Study as a whole: Sample material is recorded as cDNA or gDNA derived from T cells, B-cell-depleted T cells, or PBMCs.

Libraries were prepared by immunoSEQ multiplex PCR; TCRdb keeps only in-frame clonotypes and omits some of them. The profile shows 200,000 to 250,000 clones, approximately 92% of them singletons. The germline V gene encodes CDR1 SEHNR and CDR2 FQNEAQ (reference sequence). The CDR3 loop spans 14 amino acids. V was trimmed by 3 bases and J by 7 bases, leaving 12 bases between them. Study members were between about 18 and 95 years old and lived in some 26 US regions. Participants had their cohort set by participant-reported clinical history. The clonotype was recovered from a woman younger than 30 in a cohort exposed to, infected with or recovered from COVID-19 (not recorded which). The gene calls are TRBV7-9 and TRBJ1-4; maybe TRBD1 (5 bases). The sample taken for sequencing was PBMCs or T cells enriched from blood (not recorded which). The CDR3 spells CASSLEGFSEKLFF. DNA of the CDR3: TGTGCCAGCAGCTTGGAGGGGTTTAGTGAAAAACTGTTTTTT.